This T cell receptor beta chain was found in a study of PD-1 blockade in classical Hodgkin lymphoma (dated by TCRdb to the early 2020s). About the study as a whole: Nivolumab dosing was 3 mg/kg intravenously every 2 weeks, continuing until either disease progression or unacceptable toxicity. The study used CyTOF and TCR beta sequencing to define a peripheral blood immune signature of response to PD-1 blockade in classical Hodgkin lymphoma. Summary of the overall study and its limitations: Trial patients achieving complete response had baseline diversity similar to newly diagnosed patients, whereas partial responders and progressors had significantly lower diversity. The study was restricted to a single clinical trial cohort, and the causes of repertoire differences, possibly disease activity or prior therapy, were left undefined. Baseline TCR diversity was reported to be lower in newly diagnosed patients than in healthy donors and to be lower still in relapsed/refractory patients. Diversity was lower in patients who began nivolumab less than 1 year after ASCT, so these patients were left out of later analyses to avoid confounding by immune reconstitution. By C4D1, a significant rise was seen in CD4+ TCR diversity but not in CD8+ TCR diversity (p=0.0027 vs p=0.16), and the rise was most apparent among complete responders (p=0.02).

According to the study, the label for this sample's time point signals: cycle 2 day 1 (C2D1) of nivolumab. Every trial patient had relapsed after autologous stem cell transplantation, and cohorts A, B and C differed in prior brentuximab vedotin exposure. The trial cohort comprised 60 or so patients with relapsed/refractory classical Hodgkin lymphoma whose best overall responses were complete response, partial response or progressive disease. Trial patients were treated with single-agent nivolumab in the multi-cohort phase II CheckMate 205 trial. An independent review committee assessed best overall response by applying the 2007 International Working Group response criteria. Trial PBMCs were obtained immediately prior to nivolumab initiation (C1D1) and on therapy at cycle 2 day 1 and cycle 4 day 1. Peripheral blood was collected in 8 mL Vacutainer Cell Preparation Tubes, from which PBMCs were isolated by centrifugation and then cryopreserved.

Genomic DNA was extracted with the Qiagen DNeasy kit from unsorted PBMCs and from negatively selected CD4+ and CD8+ fractions. Using primers that anneal to V and J segments, immunoSEQ multiplex PCR amplified the TCR beta CDR3 regions. A synthetic immune receptor repertoire was used to minimize amplification bias, and any remaining bias was removed computationally after sequencing. Per the authors' processing: Custom Python scripts were used to quantify repertoire diversity as the Shannon entropy index. Unsorted, CD4+ and CD8+ repertoires were analyzed separately, except for combined analyses in which CD4+ and CD8+ sequences were merged in silico. A clone was considered expanded if an increase in frequency of at least 2-fold after treatment relative to C1D1 was found, and a pseudocount of 0.5 was applied to clones undetected at baseline. Singleton clones were defined as clones with 0 or 1 copy at C1D1, and non-singleton clones were defined as clones with 2 or more copies. By matching protein sequences in sorted samples from the same patient, clones expanded in unsorted samples were annotated as CD4+, CD8+ or unknown. Wilcoxon tests were applied to paired samples to test diversity changes from C1D1 to C4D1. TCRdb's version of the immuneACCESS table is confined to in-frame rearrangements and falls short of the full clone set. An unresolved V gene accounts for under half of the shortfall where checked; the remainder is of unknown origin. Clonal size and the V and J genes are those of that table, whereas D and trimming came from the DNA. The table for this sample lists approximately 14,000 clones; about 83% of them were counted only once. In total, the top ten clones hold around 25% of the sample.

This clone has only one observation. It has no known antigen specificity. There are no base qualities to consult, and no much larger clone falls within one base. V loses 5 bases, J loses 3 bases, and the germline ends lie 10 bases apart. Taken from cysteine to phenylalanine, the CDR3 has 13 residues. The retained sequence is limited to the CDR3, 39 bases, with the frame set at the first base. Taken from the germline V gene (reference sequence), the CDR1 and CDR2 loops are SEHNR and FQNEAQ. Sequencing was performed on peripheral blood mononuclear cells (PBMCs), taken before the second cycle of nivolumab. Recombination linked TRBV7-9 to TRBJ1-2; the D region possibly corresponds to TRBD1 (5 bases align). The source of this sequence is a human donor with classical Hodgkin lymphoma. The base sequence is TGTGCCAGCAGCCCCGGGGGTTACTATGGCTACACCTTC. It encodes CASSPGGYYGYTF.